Each of the 28 T cell receptor beta chains below was sequenced from the same sample in a study of cytomegalovirus exposure and HLA in healthy donors. Primers: 60 Vbeta forward and 13 Jbeta reverse. The repertoire was sequenced with immunoSEQ multiplex PCR; TCRdb's copy has only in-frame clones and lacks some. In the table there are about 190,000 clones, around 83% of which are singletons. The source material was PBMCs. The source of these receptors is a young woman in good health and CMV-seronegative.

CDR3 sequence (DNA): TGTGCCAGCAGCCGAGGGGGCGCGGACACTGAAGCTTTCTTT. The encoded protein is CASSRGGADTEAFF. The chain joins TRBV5-6 to TRBJ1-1, with 7 bases fitting TRBD1. V lost 4 bases and J lost 3; bases outside the gene matches: 6. The CDR3 spans 14 residues. The germline V gene encodes CDR1 SGHDT and CDR2 YYEEEE.

CDR3 in amino acids: CASSWGVSGRGADTQYF. CDR3 nucleotides: TGTGCCAGCAGCTGGGGGGTCAGCGGGAGAGGAGCAGATACGCAGTATTTT. V is TRBV5-5 and J is TRBJ2-3; 8 bases fit TRBD2. Germline V gives CDR1 SGHKS, CDR2 YYEKEE (reference sequence). The V segment lost 3 bases and the J segment 4 bases; nucleotides outside the gene matches: 13. The CDR3 consists of 17 residues.

V and J are TRBV18 and TRBJ2-5; the D gene is possibly TRBD1 (7 bases). Germline V lookup: CDR1 KGHSH, CDR2 LQKENI. The CDR3 covers 16 residues. V gave up 4 bases and J gave up 4 bases, with 19 bases separating them. The CDR3 nucleotides are TGTGCCAGCTCACAAAATCAGGGGGGAAGTGGAGAGACCCAGTACTTC. As protein: CASSQNQGGSGETQYF.

In its sample, this clone was seen a few times. The chain joins TRBV28 to TRBJ1-4, with 12 positions matching TRBD1. Looked up from germline, CDR1 is MDHEN and CDR2 is SYDVKM. CDR3 length: 14 residues. After removal of 8 bases from V and 10 bases from J, the junction contained 8 bases not matched to a gene. CDR3 residues: CASRPGTGGGKLFF. The CDR3 DNA sequence: TGTGCCAGCCGGCCGGGGACAGGGGGCGGAAAACTGTTTTTT.

The chain uses TRBV7-2 and TRBJ2-2, with TRBD2 matching over 9 bases. Germline V gene sequence: CDR1 SGHTA, CDR2 FQGNSA. This CDR3 contains 15 residues. The CDR3 nucleotides are TGTGCATCACAGGGGAGCGGGAGGAAATCCGGGGAGCTGTTTTTT. This translates into CASQGSGRKSGELFF. Using reference TRBV7-2 and TRBJ2-2 for the parts outside the CDR3, the full variable domain is GAGVSQSPSNKVTEKGKDVELRCDPISGHTALYWYRQSLGQGLEFLIYFQGNSAPDKSGLPSDRFSAERTGGSVSTLTIQRTQQEDSAVYLCASQGSGRKSGELFFGEGSRLTVL.

The chain joins TRBV6-5 to TRBJ1-1; D call uncertain. CDR1 is MNHEY, CDR2 SVGAGI, per germline. The CDR3 sequence is 16 residues long. Deletions cut 1 base from V and 1 base from J, with 13 bases between. Here the CDR3 reads CASSYYTPRSNTEAFF. Written as DNA, the CDR3 is TGTGCCAGCAGTTACTACACCCCGAGGTCGAACACTGAAGCTTTCTTT.

J is TRBJ2-6 and V is TRBV6-1; D gene unclear. V was clipped by 4 bases and J by 0 bases, with 4 bases between them. There are 14 residues in the CDR3. Germline CDR1 is MNHNS and CDR2 is SASEGT. The CDR3 sequence is CASSGHSGANVLTF. The CDR3 DNA is TGTGCCAGCAGTGGTCACTCTGGGGCCAACGTCCTGACTTTC.

This clone has more than one count but fewer than ten. The gene calls are TRBV2 and TRBJ2-3; perhaps TRBD1 as D (6 bases). The CDR3 is 15 residues long. CDR1 and CDR2 (germline): SNHLY, FYNNEI. The germline V and J ends were trimmed by 5 bases and 2 bases, with 14 bases remaining between them. The CDR3 DNA is TGTGCCAGCAGTATATGGGACATCCCCACAGATACGCAGTATTTT. Translating it yields CASSIWDIPTDTQYF.

This rearrangement joins TRBV2 to TRBJ2-5, with 7 bases lining up with TRBD2. The length of the CDR3 is 15 residues. The germline CDR1 and CDR2 sequences are SNHLY and FYNNEI. V lost 6 bases to trimming and J lost 1 base; unmatched junction nucleotides: 8. In nucleotides, the CDR3 is TGTGCCAGCAGCCCTTTCCCTAGCGGCCAAGAGACCCAGTACTTC. Protein product: CASSPFPSGQETQYF.

This clone was seen only once. The chain links TRBV6-5 to TRBJ2-6; 7 bases are a match to TRBD1. V shed 6 bases and J 4 bases; nucleotides not matched to a gene: 6. This CDR3 has 15 residues. Germline-derived CDR1 and CDR2 are MNHEY and SVGAGI. The CDR3 bases are TGTGCCAGCAGCCTCGACAGGGCCGGGGCCAACGTCCTGACTTTC. Its protein product is CASSLDRAGANVLTF.

J is TRBJ2-5 and V is TRBV25-1; 10 nucleotides line up with TRBD2. This CDR3 is 14 amino acids long. Per germline, CDR1 MGHDK and CDR2 SYGVNS. The junction had 6 bases not matched to a gene; V was cut back by 8 bases and J by 3 bases. DNA for the CDR3: TGTGCCAGCTTCCGGACTAGCGGAAAAGAGACCCAGTACTTC. This gives the protein CASFRTSGKETQYF.

V usage is TRBV7-9 and J usage is TRBJ2-7, with TRBD1 as a possible D gene (6 bases). The CDR3 spans 16 residues. V was trimmed by 5 bases and J by 5 bases, leaving 22 bases between them. Germline V gene sequence: CDR1 SEHNR, CDR2 FQNEAQ (reference sequence). The CDR3 loop is CASSPSGGRIENEQYF. In DNA form, the CDR3 reads TGTGCCAGCAGCCCTAGTGGGGGCCGGATCGAAAACGAGCAGTACTTC.

This rearrangement joins TRBV5-1 to TRBJ1-2; 10 bases match TRBD1. Trimming took 4 bases from V and 5 from J; bases not matched to a gene: 8. Germline lookup yields CDR1 SGHRS and CDR2 YFSETQ. This CDR3 comprises 15 residues. The DNA of the CDR3 is TGCGCCAGCAGCCCAGAGACAGGGGGCTTTTATGGCTACACCTTC. Translated: CASSPETGGFYGYTF.

The chain links TRBV9 to TRBJ2-5, with 10 bases aligning to TRBD2. With V trimmed by 4 bases and J by 1 base, 4 bases remained unmatched. CDR3 length: 15 amino acids. In germline, CDR1 is SGDLS, CDR2 YYNGEE. As DNA, the CDR3 is TGTGCCAGCAGCCCCGGACTAGCGGTCCAAGAGACCCAGTACTTC. Translation gives CASSPGLAVQETQYF.

This chain joins TRBV19 and TRBJ1-1; the match to TRBD1 covers 8 bases. The CDR3 extends over 17 amino acids. Losses at the gene ends were 5 bases for V and 1 base for J; bases not matched to a gene: 12. Per germline, CDR1 LNHDA and CDR2 SQIVND (reference sequence). The CDR3 loop reads CASSPGQGLSQNTEAFF. The CDR3 DNA is TGTGCCAGTAGTCCAGGACAGGGCCTAAGCCAGAACACTGAAGCTTTCTTT.

The rearrangement links TRBV13 to TRBJ2-7, with D tentatively TRBD1 (6 bases). CDR1 is PRHDT and CDR2 is FYEKMQ in the germline V gene (reference sequence). CDR3 length: 14 residues. Trimming removed 4 bases at V and 4 bases at J, with 14 bases between. CDR3 coding DNA: TGTGCCAGCAGCTCAGGAACAGGGAGATACGAGCAGTACTTC. Its protein is CASSSGTGRYEQYF. The whole variable domain, remainder taken from reference TRBV13 and TRBJ2-7, is AAGVIQSPRHLIKEKRETATLKCYPIPRHDTVYWYQQGPGQDPQFLISFYEKMQSDKGSIPDRFSAQQFSDYHSELNMSSLELGDSALYFCASSSGTGRYEQYFGPGTRLTVT.

The chain is built from TRBV12-5 and TRBJ1-2, with D maybe TRBD1 (6 bases). This CDR3 contains 15 residues. The germline V gene has CDR1 LGHNT and CDR2 FRNRAP. V gave up 2 bases and J gave up 2 bases, with 12 bases separating them. The chain's CDR3 is CASGLHMGANYGYTF. As DNA, the CDR3 is TGTGCTAGTGGTTTGCATATGGGGGCAAACTATGGCTACACCTTC.

The chain employs TRBV5-1 and TRBJ2-5, with D tentatively TRBD1 (8 bases). V shed 4 bases and J shed 4 bases, with 14 bases lying between them. The CDR3 covers 14 residues. Germline V gene lookup returns CDR1 SGHRS and CDR2 YFSETQ. In DNA form, the CDR3 reads TGCGCCAGCAGCATACAGGGGGGGGCAGAGACCCAGTACTTC. Amino acid sequence: CASSIQGGAETQYF.

The chain combines TRBV28 with TRBJ2-5, with 7 bases aligning to TRBD2. J was trimmed by 4 bases and V by 10 bases; bases with no gene match: 12. Per the germline V gene, CDR1 is MDHEN and CDR2 is SYDVKM. The CDR3 is made up of 14 amino acids. The chain's CDR3 is CATPGGAGRETQYF. DNA of the CDR3: TGTGCCACCCCTGGGGGAGCGGGAAGAGAGACCCAGTACTTC.

The chain links TRBV14 to TRBJ2-7, with D perhaps TRBD1 (5 bases). CDR1 and CDR2 from the germline V gene are SGHDN and FVKESK. V was pared by 1 base and J by 2 bases, with 9 bases between. This CDR3 region has 14 residues. This chain's CDR3 is CASSQAQGPYEQYF. CDR3 DNA: TGTGCCAGCAGCCAAGCTCAGGGCCCCTACGAGCAGTACTTC.

The genes are TRBV7-3 and TRBJ1-1; D unresolved. From germline, CDR1 is SGHTA and CDR2 FQGTGA. Trimming took 0 bases from V and 5 from J, leaving 13 bases between them. The CDR3 length is 15 residues. The CDR3 DNA is TGTGCCAGCAGCTTAACGAGATCGGGGAATACTGAAGCTTTCTTT. Its translation is CASSLTRSGNTEAFF.

V usage is TRBV4-2 and J usage is TRBJ1-5, with 7 positions matching TRBD1. Germline assignment: CDR1 LGHNA and CDR2 YNFKEQ. This CDR3 has 17 residues. J gave up 2 bases and V 0 bases, and 7 bases lay outside the gene matches. The CDR3 DNA follows: TGTGCCAGCAGCCAAGATCATGGTGACAGGGGCAATCAGCCCCAGCATTTT. Translation gives CASSQDHGDRGNQPQHF.

Here the CDR3 DNA reads TGTGCCAGCAGCCCGGGGACAGTAAGCAATCAGCCCCAGCATTTT. Protein: CASSPGTVSNQPQHF. The rearrangement links TRBV6-1 to TRBJ1-5, with TRBD1 matching 7 bases. The CDR3 is made up of 15 amino acids. Germline V gene lookup returns CDR1 MNHNS and CDR2 SASEGT. Losses at the gene ends were 6 bases for V and 1 base for J; bases not matched to a gene: 6.

CDR3 sequence (DNA): TGTGCCAGCAGTGATGAGGGTTACGAGCAGTACTTC. It yields the protein CASSDEGYEQYF. This chain links TRBV2 with TRBJ2-7, with a tentative D call TRBD2 (5 bases). From germline, CDR1 is SNHLY and CDR2 FYNNEI. Trimming pared 3 bases from V and 4 bases from J, leaving 7 bases between. The CDR3 consists of 12 residues.

The V gene is TRBV15, the J gene TRBJ1-5; 7 bases align to TRBD1. J lost 0 bases, V lost 3 bases, and 8 bases had no gene match. The germline CDR1 and CDR2 sequences are LNHNV and YYDKDF (reference sequence). The CDR3 loop spans 17 amino acids. CDR3 loop: CATSSRRDRASNQPQHF. CDR3 in DNA: TGTGCCACCAGCAGCCGTCGAGACAGGGCTAGCAATCAGCCCCAGCATTTT.

The chain is built from TRBV27 and TRBJ2-7; a possible D gene is TRBD2 (6 bases). The V gene lost 5 bases and the J gene lost 6 bases, with 14 bases spanning the gap. CDR3 length equals 13 residues. Germline assignment: CDR1 MNHEY and CDR2 SMNVEV (reference sequence). CDR3 DNA: TGTGCCAGCAGTAATACGGAGGGGCGCGAGCAGTACTTC. Translated, it gives CASSNTEGREQYF.

J is TRBJ1-5 and V is TRBV6-1; D call uncertain. V dropped 3 bases and J dropped 8 bases, with 8 bases sitting between them. This CDR3 spans 12 amino acids. Germline CDR1 is MNHNS and CDR2 is SASEGT. CDR3 loop: CASSDRVKPQHF. CDR3 DNA sequence: TGTGCCAGCAGTGACCGCGTTAAGCCCCAGCATTTT.

V usage is TRBV2 and J usage is TRBJ1-5; unclear D gene. V was shortened by 8 bases and J by 1 base, with 9 bases between the two germline ends. Germline V gene data show CDR1 as SNHLY and CDR2 as FYNNEI. This CDR3 spans 13 amino acids. The CDR3 sequence: CASFGISNQPQHF. The DNA for the CDR3 is TGTGCCAGCTTCGGGATCAGCAATCAGCCCCAGCATTTT. Drawing the rest from reference TRBV2 and TRBJ1-5, the complete variable domain is EPEVTQTPSHQVTQMGQEVILRCVPISNHLYFYWYRQILGQKVEFLVSFYNNEISEKSEIFDDQFSVERPDGSNFTLKIRSTKLEDSAMYFCASFGISNQPQHFGDGTRLSIL.